The 3 T cell receptor beta chains given below trace back to one sample, sequenced in a study of blood T cell repertoires in COVID-19. Using immunoSEQ multiplex PCR, the repertoire was profiled, and TCRdb retains in-frame clones only, with some absent. The profile shows 220,000 or so clones, nearly 90% of them singletons. The sequencing input was PBMCs or T cells enriched from blood (not recorded which). These receptor sequences come from a man between 25 and 39 years old who had been exposed to COVID-19.

The gene calls are TRBV9 and TRBJ1-2, with a tentative D call TRBD1 (6 bases). Germline V lookup: CDR1 SGDLS, CDR2 YYNGEE. The germline V and J ends were trimmed by 1 base and 6 bases, with 10 bases remaining between them. The CDR3 is made up of 13 amino acids. Here the CDR3 reads CASSVTGQDGYTF. The DNA of the CDR3 is TGTGCCAGCAGCGTAACAGGGCAGGATGGCTACACCTTC.

The chain joins TRBV13 to TRBJ1-6; tentative D call: TRBD1 (5 bases). CDR1 and CDR2 from the germline V gene are PRHDT and FYEKMQ (reference sequence). Trimming took 8 bases from V and 9 from J, leaving 17 bases between them. This CDR3 contains 14 residues. CDR3 DNA: TGTGCCAGCGGGCTCGGTGGAAGGGGTTCACCCCTCCACTTT. It translates to CASGLGGRGSPLHF.

This chain uses TRBV10-3 with TRBJ1-2; 7 bases line up with TRBD1. V shed 4 bases and J 6 bases; nucleotides not matched to a gene: 2. The CDR3 covers 12 residues. CDR1 is ENHRY and CDR2 is SYGVKD in the germline V gene. Here the CDR3 reads CAISGQGDGYTF. CDR3 DNA: TGTGCCATCAGTGGACAGGGAGATGGCTACACCTTC.